Listed below are T cell receptor beta chains from one sample, sequenced in a study of T cells after yellow fever vaccination. Each CDR3 protein gets one entry after TCRdb re-called the 5' RACE reads with MiXCR. The data hold about 110,000 distinct CDR3 sequences, with around 8% observed a single time. The source material was CD8+ T cells sorted from PBMCs, sampled 45 days after the yellow fever booster vaccination. These receptors all come from a man under 40 who received the YFV17D yellow fever vaccine. CDR3s include the opening cysteine and the closing phenylalanine or tryptophan. The D gene is left open where the match is weak. The listing skips clone size in some rows; elsewhere it reads once, few, many or a size class.

abundance	v_gene	len	d_gene	j_gene	CDR3aa	CDR3nt
many	TRBV7-2	14	TRBD1	TRBJ2-7	CASGPGQGAYEQYF	TGTGCCAGCGGACCGGGACAGGGGGCCTACGAGCAGTACTTC
many	TRBV28	16	.	TRBJ2-2	CASTRGTVANTGELFF	TGTGCCAGCACCCGGGGGACGGTCGCGAACACCGGGGAGCTGTTTTTT
many	TRBV7-2	17	TRBD2	TRBJ2-7	CASSSGPYKRESLEQYF	TGTGCCAGCAGCTCCGGACCTTACAAGCGGGAGAGTTTAGAGCAGTACTTC
many	TRBV5-1	16	TRBD1	TRBJ2-1	CASSLVPRGRGNEQFF	TGCGCCAGCAGCTTAGTGCCCAGGGGGCGAGGCAATGAGCAGTTCTTC
many	TRBV29-1	14	.	TRBJ2-2	CSVVWRVNTGELFF	TGCAGCGTGGTTTGGCGGGTGAACACCGGGGAGCTGTTTTTT
few	TRBV7-2	15	.	TRBJ2-5	CASSAVQGVRETQYF	TGTGCCAGCAGCGCCGTACAGGGCGTCAGAGAGACCCAGTACTTC
few	TRBV27	13	.	TRBJ2-7	CASRALSSYEQYF	TGTGCCAGCCGTGCCTTAAGCTCCTACGAGCAGTACTTC
many	TRBV13	16	TRBD2	TRBJ2-7	CASSLGGTSGNYEQYF	TGTGCCAGCAGCTTAGGCGGGACTAGCGGGAACTACGAGCAGTACTTC
few	TRBV15	14	TRBD1	TRBJ2-7	CATSRGGTAYEQYF	TGTGCCACCAGCAGAGGAGGGACAGCCTACGAGCAGTACTTC
.	TRBV20-1	16	.	TRBJ2-1	CSAGGVGVSSYNEQFF	TGCAGTGCTGGAGGGGTAGGTGTGAGCTCCTACAATGAGCAGTTCTTC
many	TRBV18	14	TRBD2	TRBJ2-5	CASSPTSGQETQYF	TGTGCCAGCTCACCAACTAGCGGCCAAGAGACCCAGTACTTC
many	TRBV7-6	16	TRBD2	TRBJ2-7	CASSLDGWEGASEQYF	TGTGCCAGCAGCTTAGACGGGTGGGAGGGAGCGAGTGAGCAGTACTTC
few	TRBV20-1	13	.	TRBJ1-1	CSATKGENTEAFF	TGCAGTGCCACCAAGGGGGAGAACACTGAAGCTTTCTTT
many	TRBV29-1	11	.	TRBJ2-7	CSGSDSYEQYF	TGCAGCGGTAGTGACTCCTACGAGCAGTACTTC
few	TRBV10-3	14	TRBD1	TRBJ2-2	CAIRKTGVSGELFF	TGTGCCATCAGGAAAACAGGGGTTTCCGGGGAGCTGTTTTTT
many	TRBV6-1	14	TRBD1	TRBJ2-4	CASSRTGGKNIQYF	TGTGCCAGCAGTCGAACAGGGGGCAAAAACATTCAGTACTTC
many	TRBV7-3	14	.	TRBJ2-7	CASSFGHSPYEQYF	TGTGCCAGCAGCTTCGGACATTCTCCCTACGAGCAGTACTTC
many	TRBV24-1	13	TRBD2	TRBJ2-5	CATRAGEVETQYF	TGTGCCACCAGAGCGGGAGAAGTGGAGACCCAGTACTTC
many	TRBV29-1	14	.	TRBJ2-2	CSVRGGGQTGELFF	TGCAGCGTTAGGGGAGGAGGGCAGACCGGGGAGCTGTTTTTT
.	TRBV30	15	TRBD2	TRBJ2-1	CAWSVVAGSWNEQFF	TGTGCCTGGAGTGTGGTAGCGGGATCTTGGAATGAGCAGTTCTTC
.	TRBV27	12	.	TRBJ2-1	CASTTLNHEQFF	TGTGCCAGCACCACACTCAACCATGAGCAGTTCTTC
many	TRBV7-9	14	.	TRBJ2-7	CASSLEVAGNEQYF	TGTGCCAGCAGCTTAGAGGTCGCAGGGAACGAGCAGTACTTC
many	TRBV10-2	15	.	TRBJ2-7	CASSEPSASSYEQYF	TGCGCCAGCAGTGAGCCTAGCGCGAGCTCCTACGAGCAGTACTTC
many	TRBV7-9	15	TRBD1	TRBJ2-5	CASSSPGQTWETQYF	TGTGCCAGCAGCTCACCGGGACAGACCTGGGAGACCCAGTACTTC
.	TRBV13	16	TRBD2	TRBJ2-7	CASSLFPLAGPYEQYF	TGTGCCAGCAGCTTATTCCCACTAGCGGGGCCCTACGAGCAGTACTTC
many	TRBV4-3	17	TRBD2	TRBJ2-1	CASSQEFLAGAGNEQFF	TGCGCCAGCAGCCAAGAGTTCCTAGCGGGAGCTGGTAATGAGCAGTTCTTC
many	TRBV7-9	15	.	TRBJ1-4	CASSLVVGTNEKLFF	TGTGCCAGCAGCTTAGTGGTCGGAACTAATGAAAAACTGTTTTTT
once	TRBV12-3/TRBV12-4	15	.	TRBJ2-4	CASSSCTEGKNIQYF	TGTGCCAGCAGTTCTTGCACAGAAGGTAAAAACATTCAGTACTTC
few	TRBV6-2/TRBV6-3	15	TRBD2	TRBJ2-3	CASRNNRGGADTQYF	TGTGCCAGCAGAAACAACCGGGGGGGGGCAGATACGCAGTATTTT
many	TRBV20-1	10	.	TRBJ2-5	CSAAPETQYF	TGCAGTGCCGCCCCGGAGACCCAGTACTTC
many	TRBV28	15	.	TRBJ1-2	CASTFIALTGFGYTF	TGTGCCAGCACCTTCATTGCGCTAACAGGGTTTGGCTACACCTTC
many	TRBV20-1	12	.	TRBJ2-1	CSARESYNEQFF	TGCAGTGCTAGGGAATCCTACAATGAGCAGTTCTTC
many	TRBV20-1	14	.	TRBJ2-1	CSAPGMTSYNEQFF	TGCAGTGCTCCCGGGATGACCTCCTACAATGAGCAGTTCTTC
.	TRBV3-1	16	TRBD2	TRBJ2-5	CASSLNTERELETQYF	TGTGCCAGCAGTCTAAACACGGAGCGGGAGCTGGAGACCCAGTACTTC
.	TRBV29-1	13	.	TRBJ2-6	CSGGESGANVLTF	TGCAGCGGAGGGGAATCTGGGGCCAACGTCCTGACTTTC
few	TRBV2	15	.	TRBJ1-2	CASSESTGPNYGYTF	TGTGCCAGCAGTGAATCGACAGGCCCTAACTATGGCTACACCTTC
many	TRBV7-9	14	.	TRBJ2-1	CASMNPSSYNEQFF	TGTGCCAGCATGAATCCGAGCTCCTACAATGAGCAGTTCTTC
many	TRBV9	16	TRBD1	TRBJ2-7	CASSPAPPGQTYEQYF	TGTGCCAGCAGCCCGGCCCCGCCGGGACAGACCTACGAGCAGTACTTC
many	TRBV28	16	TRBD1	TRBJ2-7	CASNPYRGSGSYEQYF	TGTGCCAGCAACCCATACAGGGGCAGTGGCTCCTACGAGCAGTACTTC
few	TRBV7-8	17	TRBD2	TRBJ2-2	CASSLTSGRPKTGELFF	TGTGCCAGCAGCCTGACTAGCGGGAGGCCGAAAACCGGGGAGCTGTTTTTT
few	TRBV2	14	.	TRBJ1-1	CASIPLGMNTEAFF	TGTGCCAGCATTCCCCTGGGCATGAACACTGAAGCTTTCTTT
many	TRBV7-3	15	.	TRBJ2-1	CASSLRTGRGNEQFF	TGTGCCAGCAGCTTAAGGACCGGGAGAGGCAATGAGCAGTTCTTC
.	TRBV5-1	14	.	TRBJ2-3	CASSPIEGTDTQYF	TGCGCCAGCAGCCCGATTGAGGGCACAGATACGCAGTATTTT
.	TRBV25-1	15	.	TRBJ2-5	CASSRGEVSGETQYF	TGTGCCAGCAGTAGAGGGGAGGTTTCGGGAGAGACCCAGTACTTC